This T cell receptor (beta chain) was identified in a study of vaccination effects on CD4 cells after COVID-19. Data came from immunoSEQ multiplex PCR; TCRdb stores just in-frame clones and leaves some out. The table records 30,000 to 35,000 clones, about 69% of them present only once. Remarks on this clone: The antigen remains unidentified.

CDR3 length: 21 residues. Germline V lookup: CDR1 SGHRS, CDR2 YFSETQ. Deletions cut 2 bases from V and 3 bases from J, with 30 bases between. Study-level results: Post-vaccine spike-reactive clones in convalescents were mainly new vaccine-induced clones.

Antigen-specific CD4+ T cell clonotypes were called by their expansion after viral peptide-pool culture in ViraFEST. Isolating CD4+ T cells followed less than 12 days of culture. PCR-confirmed SARS-CoV-2 infection occurred in the person between March and December 2020. The genes are TRBV5-1 and TRBJ2-1, with D perhaps given as TRBD1 or TRBD2 (7 bases each). Sequences were derived from CD4+ T cells from PBMCs cultured with a peptide pool, sampled before COVID-19 vaccination. The source of this sequence is a human donor who had a prior SARS-CoV-2 infection. DNA for the CDR3: TGCGCCAGCAGCTTAGGGAGGGGGCGCAGCGGGTGGGGGCAATACTACAATGAGCAGTTCTTC. Protein product: CASSLGRGRSGWGQYYNEQFF.